Presented here are 2 T cell receptor beta chains from one specimen sequenced in a study of shared clonotypes between healthy human individuals. The assay was immunoSEQ multiplex PCR, and TCRdb's table has in-frame clones only and misses some. The repertoire holds about 1.1 million clones, with 77% as singletons. The specimen was memory CD4+ T cells from PBMCs. Subset: CD45RA-negative fraction. The receptors shown here come from a man in his late teens or twenties in good health. Some clones in this sample may be carry-over from other donors' samples.

The chain uses TRBV28 and TRBJ1-5, with D perhaps matching TRBD1 (5 bases). The germline V and J ends were trimmed by 3 bases and 7 bases, with 16 bases remaining between them. The CDR3 extends over 15 amino acids. The V gene's germline CDR1 is MDHEN and CDR2 SYDVKM. This CDR3 reads CASSFRDGAGQPQHF. The CDR3 coding sequence is TGTGCCAGCAGTTTTCGGGACGGGGCGGGGCAGCCCCAGCATTTT.

This chain joins TRBV7-9 and TRBJ1-2; D unresolved. This CDR3 has 15 amino acids. Between the trimmed V and J ends, which lost 0 bases and 2 bases, there was a span of 10 bases. Germline V gene lookup returns CDR1 SEHNR and CDR2 FQNEAQ (reference sequence). The DNA for the CDR3 is TGTGCCAGCAGCTTAGCGGAGGCGGGGAACTATGGCTACACCTTC. Translated: CASSLAEAGNYGYTF.